This TCR beta chain was captured by sequencing in a study of blood T cell repertoires in COVID-19. Overall study: Some COVID-19 samples were acute and others convalescent; all came from the United States, Italy and Spain. In each case, the material was cDNA or gDNA derived from T cells, B-cell-depleted T cells, or PBMCs.

Only in-frame clones appear in the TCRdb table, and some are missing; sequencing was by immunoSEQ multiplex PCR. This repertoire shows 80,000 to 100,000 clones, around 79% found once; its top ten account for around 15%. Germline values: CDR1 GTSNPN, CDR2 SVGIG (reference sequence). The CDR3 is 19 amino acids. Trimming removed 2 bases from V and 4 bases from J; junction bases left unmatched: 16. The chain links TRBV30 to TRBJ2-5; the match to TRBD2 covers 13 bases. The origin of this receptor is a human donor in a cohort sampled during active COVID-19. Sequencing used peripheral blood. In DNA form, the CDR3 reads TGTGCCTGGAGTATACCATGGACTAGCGGGAGCAATATTCGAGAGACCCAGTACTTC. Translation gives CAWSIPWTSGSNIRETQYF.